These 8 T cell receptor beta chains originate from one sample sequenced in a study of blood T cells in healthy people across ages. For the second PCR, which ran for about 7 to 12 cycles, a sample-barcoded 5' primer and a J-beta primer mix were used. TCRdb processed the 5' RACE reads anew with MiXCR; each CDR3 protein has one entry. The sample yields around 650,000 distinct CDR3 sequences, 40% to 50% seen once. Source material: blood. These receptors were obtained from an elderly man in good health.

The chain joins TRBV3-1 to TRBJ2-3; 8 bases align to TRBD1. Germline loops: CDR1 LGHDT, CDR2 YNNKEL (reference sequence). CDR3 length: 16 residues. V lost 4 bases and J lost 2; bases outside the gene matches: 8. DNA of the CDR3: TGTGCCAGCAGCCTGTGGGGGACAGGAGTCACAGATACGCAGTATTTT. This gives the protein CASSLWGTGVTDTQYF.

V and J are TRBV20-1 and TRBJ2-2, with 10 nucleotides matching TRBD2. V was pared by 2 bases and J by 0 bases, with 12 bases of the junction left unmatched. The CDR3 consists of 19 residues. Germline V gene data show CDR1 as DFQATT and CDR2 as SNEGSKA (reference sequence). CDR3 in DNA: TGCAGTGCTAGACAGGGCAGGGCAAGCGGGAGGGCGAACACCGGGGAGCTGTTTTTT. Encoded protein: CSARQGRASGRANTGELFF.

The rearrangement joins TRBV7-2 to TRBJ2-1; TRBD1 is a possible D gene (6 bases). The CDR3 loop spans 17 amino acids. With 5 bases removed from V and 0 bases from J, the gap between germline ends came to 17 bases. From germline, CDR1 is SGHTA and CDR2 FQGNSA. CDR3 bases: TGTGCCAGCAGCCCAACGACAGGTCTTAGCTCCTACAATGAGCAGTTCTTC. This codes for CASSPTTGLSSYNEQFF.

CDR3 region: CSASLGSPKNIQYF. The CDR3 DNA is TGCAGTGCTAGTCTGGGTTCCCCCAAAAACATTCAGTACTTC. The chain links TRBV20-1 to TRBJ2-4; D is unclear. With 3 bases removed from V and 2 bases from J, the gap between germline ends came to 11 bases. There are 14 residues in the CDR3. Looked up from germline, CDR1 is DFQATT and CDR2 is SNEGSKA (reference sequence).

The chain links TRBV6-6 to TRBJ2-7; no clear D gene. Judging by the DNA end, TRBJ2-5 fits better; the J call may be wrong. The length of the CDR3 is 12 residues. CDR1 and CDR2 (germline): MNHNY, SVGAGI (reference sequence). The CDR3 loop reads CASSYGMKTQYF. The CDR3 DNA is TGTGCCAGCAGTTACGGGATGAAGACCCAGTACTTC.

This clonotype was detected only a few times. The chain combines TRBV6-1 with TRBJ2-1, with TRBD1 matching over 7 bases. The junction had 3 bases not matched to a gene; V was cut back by 1 base and J by 9 bases. Germline V gene data show CDR1 as MNHNS and CDR2 as SASEGT. The length of the CDR3 is 13 residues. The CDR3 DNA reads TGTGCCAGCAGTGAAGAGGGGGCGGGTGAGCAGTTCTTC. Translated: CASSEEGAGEQFF.

Only a few counts were recorded for this clonotype. The gene calls are TRBV7-9 and TRBJ2-3, with 7 bases matching TRBD1. In germline, CDR1 is SEHNR, CDR2 FQNEAQ (reference sequence). The CDR3 has 18 amino acids. V was clipped by 5 bases and J by 1 base; unmatched bases: 15. CDR3 sequence: CASSIRDSRRPRTDTQYF. In DNA form, the CDR3 reads TGTGCCAGCAGCATACGGGACAGCCGACGACCACGCACAGATACGCAGTATTTT.

V and J are TRBV28 and TRBJ2-7; TRBD1 matches at 8 bases. The V segment lost 7 bases and the J segment 8 bases; nucleotides outside the gene matches: 13. Germline lookup yields CDR1 MDHEN and CDR2 SYDVKM. The CDR3 has 14 residues. The CDR3 DNA follows: TGTGCCAGCACCCCACCGACAGGGGACTTGAAGCAGTACTTC. This encodes CASTPPTGDLKQYF.